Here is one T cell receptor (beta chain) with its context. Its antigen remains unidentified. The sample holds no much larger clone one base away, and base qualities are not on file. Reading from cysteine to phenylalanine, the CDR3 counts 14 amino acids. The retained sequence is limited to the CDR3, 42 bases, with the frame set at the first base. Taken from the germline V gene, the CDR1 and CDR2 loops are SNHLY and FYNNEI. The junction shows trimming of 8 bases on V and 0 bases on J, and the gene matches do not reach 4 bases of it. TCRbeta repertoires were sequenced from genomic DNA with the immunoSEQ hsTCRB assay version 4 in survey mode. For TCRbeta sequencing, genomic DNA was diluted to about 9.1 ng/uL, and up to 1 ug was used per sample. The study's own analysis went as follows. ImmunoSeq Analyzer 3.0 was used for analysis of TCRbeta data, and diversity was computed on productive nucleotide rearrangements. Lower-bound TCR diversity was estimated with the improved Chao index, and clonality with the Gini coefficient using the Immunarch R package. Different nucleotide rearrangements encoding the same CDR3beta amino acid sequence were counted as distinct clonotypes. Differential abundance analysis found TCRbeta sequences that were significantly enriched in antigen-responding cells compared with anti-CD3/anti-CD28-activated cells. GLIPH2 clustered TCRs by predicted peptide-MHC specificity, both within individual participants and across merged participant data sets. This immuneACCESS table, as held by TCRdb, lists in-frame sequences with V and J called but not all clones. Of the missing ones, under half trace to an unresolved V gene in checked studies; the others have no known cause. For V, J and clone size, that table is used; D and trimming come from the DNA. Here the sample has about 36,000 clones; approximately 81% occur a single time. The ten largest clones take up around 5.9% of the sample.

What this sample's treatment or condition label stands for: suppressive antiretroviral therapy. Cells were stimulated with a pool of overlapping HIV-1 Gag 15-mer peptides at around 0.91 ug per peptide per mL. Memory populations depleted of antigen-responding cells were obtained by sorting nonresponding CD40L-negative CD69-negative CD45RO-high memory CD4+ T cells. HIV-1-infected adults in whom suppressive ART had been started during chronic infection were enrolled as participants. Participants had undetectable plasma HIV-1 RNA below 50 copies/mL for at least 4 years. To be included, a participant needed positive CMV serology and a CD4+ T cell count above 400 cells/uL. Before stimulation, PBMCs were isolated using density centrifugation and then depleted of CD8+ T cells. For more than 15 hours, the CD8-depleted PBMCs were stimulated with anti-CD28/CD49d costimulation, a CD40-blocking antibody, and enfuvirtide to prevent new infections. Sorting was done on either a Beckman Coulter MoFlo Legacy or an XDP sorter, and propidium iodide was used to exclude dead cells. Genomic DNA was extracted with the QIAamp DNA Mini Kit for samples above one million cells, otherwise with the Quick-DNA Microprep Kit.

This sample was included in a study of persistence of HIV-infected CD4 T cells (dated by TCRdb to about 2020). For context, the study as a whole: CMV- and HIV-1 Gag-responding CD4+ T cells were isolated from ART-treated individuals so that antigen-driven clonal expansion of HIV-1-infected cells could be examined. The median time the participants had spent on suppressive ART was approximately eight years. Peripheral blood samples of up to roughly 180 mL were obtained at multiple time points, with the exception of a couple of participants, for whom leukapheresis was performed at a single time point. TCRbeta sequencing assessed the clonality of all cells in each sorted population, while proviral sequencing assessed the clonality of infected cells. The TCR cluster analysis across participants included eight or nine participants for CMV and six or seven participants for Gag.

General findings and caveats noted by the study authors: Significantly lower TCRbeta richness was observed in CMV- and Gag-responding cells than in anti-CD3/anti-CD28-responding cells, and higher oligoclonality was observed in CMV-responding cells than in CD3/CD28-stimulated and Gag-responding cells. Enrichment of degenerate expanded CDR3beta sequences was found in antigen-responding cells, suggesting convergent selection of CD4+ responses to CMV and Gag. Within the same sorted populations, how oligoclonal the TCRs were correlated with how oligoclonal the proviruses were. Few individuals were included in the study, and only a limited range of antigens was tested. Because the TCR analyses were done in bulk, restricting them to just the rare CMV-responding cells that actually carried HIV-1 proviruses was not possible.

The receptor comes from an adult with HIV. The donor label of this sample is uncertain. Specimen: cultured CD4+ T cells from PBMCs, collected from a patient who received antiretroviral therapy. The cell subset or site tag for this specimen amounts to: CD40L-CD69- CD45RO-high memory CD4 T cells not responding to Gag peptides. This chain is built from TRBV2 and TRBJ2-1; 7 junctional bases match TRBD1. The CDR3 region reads CASQGVSSYNEQFF. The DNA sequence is TGTGCCAGCCAGGGGGTGAGCTCCTACAATGAGCAGTTCTTC.